What follows are 18 T cell receptor beta chains derived from one specimen sequenced in a study of control samples from healthy donors and cancer patients (dated by TCRdb to the early 2020s). Receptor amplification or capture employed the immunoSEQ multiplex PCR assay. This immuneACCESS table, as held by TCRdb, lists in-frame sequences with V and J called but not all clones. Of the missing ones, under half trace to an unresolved V gene in checked studies; the others have no known cause. A total of 120,000 or so clones appear in this sample, about 90% of them only once. The ten largest clones add up to 1.5% to 2% of the sample. The sequencing input was blood. The receptors derive from a man younger than 30 in good health.

The rearrangement links TRBV9 to TRBJ1-4, with 7 bases that match TRBD1. Germline V CDR1 and CDR2: SGDLS, YYNGEE. This CDR3 is built from 15 residues. Germline trimming cut 1 base from V and 8 bases from J; bases unmatched to any gene: 8. The chain's CDR3 is CASSVSGGSGEKLFF. In nucleotides, the CDR3 is TGTGCCAGCAGCGTATCAGGGGGGTCGGGCGAAAAACTGTTTTTT.

The chain employs TRBV21-1 and TRBJ2-7; the table's D call, TRBD2, was not checked against the DNA. TRBV21-1 is deemed a pseudogene. The CDR3 extends over 15 amino acids. The CDR3 DNA follows: TGTGCCAGCAGCAAAGCCCTAGCGGGAGACCACGAGCAGTACTTC. This gives the protein CASSKALAGDHEQYF.

This rearrangement joins TRBV6-2 or TRBV6-3 to TRBJ2-5, with a tentative D call TRBD2 (6 bases). With 5 bases removed from V and 5 bases from J, the gap between germline ends came to 12 bases. Per the germline V gene, CDR1 is MNHEY and CDR2 is SVGEGT. The CDR3 runs 13 residues. The chain's CDR3 is CASSTAGTETQYF. The DNA for the CDR3 is TGTGCCAGCAGTACGGCGGGGACGGAGACCCAGTACTTC.

The chain uses TRBV12-3 or TRBV12-4 and TRBJ2-7; 8 bases match TRBD2. This CDR3 is 13 amino acids long. With V trimmed by 7 bases and J by 3 bases, 5 bases remained unmatched. The CDR3, as DNA: TGTGCCAGCAACCCCGCGGGGGGCTACGAGCAGTACTTC. Its translation is CASNPAGGYEQYF.

CDR3 residues: CASSYVRLSYEQYF. The CDR3 DNA reads as TGTGCCAGCAGTTACGTGAGACTCTCCTACGAGCAGTACTTC. The chain couples TRBV6-2 or TRBV6-3 to TRBJ2-7; no clear D. This CDR3 contains 14 residues. V lost 2 bases, J lost 0 bases, and 8 bases lay in between. Germline V gene lookup returns CDR1 MNHEY and CDR2 SVGEGT.

The chain carries TRBV30 and TRBJ1-3; the D gene is possibly TRBD1 (6 bases). Germline V gives CDR1 GTSNPN, CDR2 SVGIG (reference sequence). Trimming removed 8 bases at V and 0 bases at J, with 14 bases between. The CDR3 consists of 14 residues. CDR3 amino acids: CAHHGDNSGNTIYF. CDR3 in DNA: TGTGCCCATCATGGGGACAACTCTGGAAACACCATATATTTT.

The J gene is TRBJ1-1, the V gene TRBV19, with TRBD1 as a possible D gene (5 bases). Trimming cost V 2 bases and J 4 bases, with 23 bases left between them. The V gene's germline CDR1 is LNHDA and CDR2 SQIVND (reference sequence). The CDR3 is made up of 18 amino acids. The CDR3 reads CASSISLTSVLGGTEAFF. In DNA form, the CDR3 reads TGTGCCAGTAGTATAAGCTTGACGTCTGTCCTTGGGGGCACTGAAGCTTTCTTT.

This clone showed up just a few times. This chain connects TRBV28 to TRBJ2-7; a weak D match, TRBD2 (7 bases). The V gene lost 6 bases and the J gene lost 1 base, with 19 bases spanning the gap. CDR1 and CDR2 from the germline V gene are MDHEN and SYDVKM. The CDR3 is 16 residues long. CDR3 in amino acids: CASRQRGGYTSYEQYF. The CDR3, as DNA: TGTGCCAGCAGGCAAAGGGGGGGTTACACATCCTACGAGCAGTACTTC.

The rearrangement uses TRBV14 and TRBJ2-1; 7 nucleotides align to TRBD2. The CDR3 has 16 residues. J lost 0 bases, V lost 1 base, and 3 bases had no gene match. Germline V gives CDR1 SGHDN, CDR2 FVKESK. The CDR3 nucleotides read TGTGCCAGCAGCCAAGTTAGCGGGCCCTCCTACAATGAGCAGTTCTTC. It translates to CASSQVSGPSYNEQFF.

The chain has TRBV29-1 and TRBJ2-6; D ambiguous. The CDR3 extends over 14 amino acids. CDR1 is SQVTM and CDR2 is ANQGSEA in the germline V gene. V was clipped by 5 bases and J by 1 base, with 9 bases between them. In DNA form, the CDR3 reads TGCAGCGTTCAGAAAAGTTCTGGGGCCAACGTCCTGACTTTC. It codes for CSVQKSSGANVLTF.

V gene TRBV29-1 combines with J gene TRBJ1-2; 9 bases match TRBD1. The germline gives CDR1 SQVTM, CDR2 ANQGSEA. J was trimmed by 6 bases and V by 0 bases; bases with no gene match: 5. CDR3 length equals 14 residues. The CDR3 region has the DNA TGCAGCGTTGAAGATTCGGGGACAGGGAATGGCTACACCTTC. This gives the protein CSVEDSGTGNGYTF.

CDR3 DNA: TGTGCCAGCAGGAATTCTGGAGCCGAGCAGTACTTC. Its protein product is CASRNSGAEQYF. V usage is TRBV2 and J usage is TRBJ2-7; D unresolved. The ends were cut back, 6 bases at V and 6 bases at J, with 12 bases in the middle. CDR1 SNHLY and CDR2 FYNNEI come from the germline V gene. The CDR3 consists of 12 residues.

V and J are TRBV30 and TRBJ2-7; TRBD1 matches 8 bases. Germline CDR1 and CDR2: GTSNPN and SVGIG (reference sequence). V lost 2 bases, J lost 2 bases, and 2 bases stayed unmatched. This CDR3 has 13 residues. Here the CDR3 reads CAWSQGATYEQYF. DNA of the CDR3: TGTGCCTGGAGTCAGGGGGCGACCTACGAGCAGTACTTC. The full variable domain, in which reference TRBV30 and TRBJ2-7 provide the parts outside the CDR3, is SQTIHQWPATLVQPVGSPLSLECTVEGTSNPNLYWYRQAAGRGLQLLFYSVGIGQISSEVPQNLSASRPQDRQFILSSKKLLLSDSGFYLCAWSQGATYEQYFGPGTRLTVT.

This chain connects TRBV27 to TRBJ2-7; D is unclear. This CDR3 is built from 11 residues. CDR1 is MNHEY and CDR2 is SMNVEV in the germline V gene (reference sequence). Trimming removed 4 bases at V and 3 bases at J, with 4 bases between. Here the CDR3 DNA reads TGTGCCAGCAGTTCGAGCTACGAGCAGTACTTC. It encodes CASSSSYEQYF.

The chain employs TRBV7-2 and TRBJ2-7; 13 nucleotides line up with TRBD2. The junction had 3 bases not matched to a gene; V was cut back by 4 bases and J by 3 bases. The CDR3 contains 15 residues. Per the germline V gene, CDR1 is SGHTA and CDR2 is FQGNSA. The CDR3 protein is CASSSWTSGSYEQYF. For the CDR3, the DNA is TGTGCCAGCAGCTCGTGGACTAGCGGGAGCTACGAGCAGTACTTC.

In its sample, this clone was seen once. The rearrangement links TRBV27 to TRBJ2-1; 9 bases map to TRBD2. The germline V gene encodes CDR1 MNHEY and CDR2 SMNVEV (reference sequence). The CDR3 is 16 residues long. J lost 7 bases, V lost 1 base, and 8 bases had no gene match. The CDR3 nucleotides are TGTGCCAGCAGTTTATTACGGGCTAGCGGGGATAATGAGCAGTTCTTC. Protein: CASSLLRASGDNEQFF.

This clone was recorded only once. The V gene is TRBV3-1 (or the pseudogene TRBV3-2), the J gene TRBJ2-3; D gene unclear. This CDR3 region has 13 residues. Germline assignment: CDR1 LGHDT and CDR2 YNNKEL (reference sequence). With 2 bases removed from V and 5 bases from J, the gap between germline ends came to 8 bases. The CDR3 region has the DNA TGTGCCAGCAGCCAAATTCGTCGAGATACGCAGTATTTT. This gives the protein CASSQIRRDTQYF.

The V and J genes are TRBV4-1 and TRBJ1-2, with a weak D call TRBD1 (5 bases). Germline-derived CDR1 and CDR2 are MGHRA and YSYEKL. V lost 6 bases to trimming and J lost 6 bases, with 11 bases between them. CDR3 length: 12 residues. CDR3 residues: CASRGDFDGYTF. The CDR3 DNA sequence: TGCGCCAGCAGAGGGGATTTTGATGGCTACACCTTC.